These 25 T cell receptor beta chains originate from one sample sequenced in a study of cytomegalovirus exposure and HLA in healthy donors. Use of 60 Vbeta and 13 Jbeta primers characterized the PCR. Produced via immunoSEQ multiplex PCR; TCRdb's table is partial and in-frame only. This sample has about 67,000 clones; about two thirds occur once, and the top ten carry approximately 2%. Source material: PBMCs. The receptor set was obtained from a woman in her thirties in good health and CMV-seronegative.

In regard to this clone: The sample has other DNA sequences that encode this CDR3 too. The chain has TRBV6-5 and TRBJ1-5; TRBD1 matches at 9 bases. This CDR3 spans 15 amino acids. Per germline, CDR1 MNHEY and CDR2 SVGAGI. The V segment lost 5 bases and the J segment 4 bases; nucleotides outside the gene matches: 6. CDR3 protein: CASSGPGQGNQPQHF. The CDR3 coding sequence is TGTGCCAGCAGTGGACCGGGACAGGGTAATCAGCCCCAGCATTTT.

CDR3 DNA sequence: TGTGCTAGTGGTTTGCGACAGGGTGGTGGCTACACCTTC. Its protein is CASGLRQGGGYTF. The chain combines TRBV12-5 with TRBJ1-2, with TRBD1 matching over 7 bases. CDR3 length equals 13 residues. The V and J ends lost 2 bases and 7 bases, in that order; junction bases with no gene match: 4. CDR1 is LGHNT and CDR2 is FRNRAP in the germline V gene.

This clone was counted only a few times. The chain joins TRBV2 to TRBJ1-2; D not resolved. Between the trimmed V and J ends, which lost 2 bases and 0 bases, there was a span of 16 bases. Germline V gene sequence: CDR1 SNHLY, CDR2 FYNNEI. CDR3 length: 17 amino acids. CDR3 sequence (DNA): TGTGCCAGCAGTGAACCTCCTTTTTTGGCCGCTAACTATGGCTACACCTTC. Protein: CASSEPPFLAANYGYTF.

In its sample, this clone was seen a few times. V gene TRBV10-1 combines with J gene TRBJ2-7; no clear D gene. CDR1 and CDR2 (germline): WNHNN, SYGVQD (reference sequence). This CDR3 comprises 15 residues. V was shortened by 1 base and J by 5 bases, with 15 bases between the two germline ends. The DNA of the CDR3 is TGCGCCAGCAGTGAGTTGCCTGCTAACCTCCACGAGCAGTACTTC. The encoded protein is CASSELPANLHEQYF.

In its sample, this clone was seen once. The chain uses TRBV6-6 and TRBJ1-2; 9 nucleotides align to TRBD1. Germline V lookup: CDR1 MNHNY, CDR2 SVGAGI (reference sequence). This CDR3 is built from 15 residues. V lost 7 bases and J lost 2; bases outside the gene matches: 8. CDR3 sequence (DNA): TGTGCCAGCAAGTCCGGGACAGGGAGAAACTATGGCTACACCTTC. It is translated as CASKSGTGRNYGYTF.

Written as DNA, the CDR3 is TGTGCCAGCAGTCCCTTCAACAGGGGGCAAACTGAAGCTTTCTTT. This encodes CASSPFNRGQTEAFF. The chain couples TRBV6-6 to TRBJ1-1, with 9 bases fitting TRBD1. Germline V gene lookup returns CDR1 MNHNY and CDR2 SVGAGI (reference sequence). Trimming cost V 5 bases and J 5 bases; bases outside gene matches: 9. The CDR3 spans 15 residues.

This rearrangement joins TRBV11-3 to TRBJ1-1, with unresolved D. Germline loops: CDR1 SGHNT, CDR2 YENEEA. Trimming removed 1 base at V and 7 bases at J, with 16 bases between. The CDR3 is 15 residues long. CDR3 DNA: TGTGCCAGCAGCTTAGGTTTCATAGGAGGGAGTGAAGCTTTCTTT. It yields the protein CASSLGFIGGSEAFF.

The CDR3 DNA follows: TGTGCCAGCAGTAAAAACACCGGGACAGGGGGCGGTTTGCAGTACTTC. Translated: CASSKNTGTGGGLQYF. The rearrangement joins TRBV27 to TRBJ2-7, with TRBD1 identical over 12 bases. CDR3 length equals 16 residues. Germline V CDR1 and CDR2: MNHEY, SMNVEV (reference sequence). Unmatched junction bases numbered 14, after V lost 5 bases and J lost 9 bases.

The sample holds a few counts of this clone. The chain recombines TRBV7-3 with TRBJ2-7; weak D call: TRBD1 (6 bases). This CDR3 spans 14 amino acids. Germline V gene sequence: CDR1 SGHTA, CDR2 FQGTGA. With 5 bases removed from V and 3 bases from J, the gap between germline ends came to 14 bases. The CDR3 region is CASSTLTGSYEQYF. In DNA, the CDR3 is TGTGCCAGCAGCACCCTGACAGGTAGCTACGAGCAGTACTTC.

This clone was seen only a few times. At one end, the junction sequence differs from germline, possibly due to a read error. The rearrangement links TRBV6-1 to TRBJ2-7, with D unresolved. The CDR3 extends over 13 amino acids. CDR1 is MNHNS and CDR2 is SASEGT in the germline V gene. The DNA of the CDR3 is TGTGCCATCAGTGAGTCAGTTCTCTACGAGCAGTACTTC. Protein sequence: CAISESVLYEQYF.

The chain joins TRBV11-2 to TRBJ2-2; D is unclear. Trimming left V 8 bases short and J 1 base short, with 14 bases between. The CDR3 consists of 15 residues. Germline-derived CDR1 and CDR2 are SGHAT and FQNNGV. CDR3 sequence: CASAHRDGNTGELFF. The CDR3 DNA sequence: TGTGCCAGCGCCCACAGAGACGGGAACACCGGGGAGCTGTTTTTT.

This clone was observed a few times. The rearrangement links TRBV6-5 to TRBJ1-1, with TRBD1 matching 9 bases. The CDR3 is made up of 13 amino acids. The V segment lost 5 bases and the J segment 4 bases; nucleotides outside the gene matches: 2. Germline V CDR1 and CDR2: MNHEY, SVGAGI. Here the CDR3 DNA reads TGTGCCAGCAGTCTACAGGGGGCCACTGAAGCTTTCTTT. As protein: CASSLQGATEAFF.

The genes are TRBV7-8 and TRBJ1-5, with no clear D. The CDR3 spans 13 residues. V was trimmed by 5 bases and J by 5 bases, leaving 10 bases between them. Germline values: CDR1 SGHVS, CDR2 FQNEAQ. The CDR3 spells CASSRRGDQPQHF. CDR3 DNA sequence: TGTGCCAGCAGCCGTCGTGGAGATCAGCCCCAGCATTTT.

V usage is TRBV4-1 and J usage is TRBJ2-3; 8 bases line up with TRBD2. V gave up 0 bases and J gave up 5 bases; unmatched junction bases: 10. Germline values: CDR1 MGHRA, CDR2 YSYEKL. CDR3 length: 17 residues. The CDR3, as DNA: TGCGCCAGCAGCCAAGATTCAAACGGGGGGGGAGTAGATACGCAGTATTTT. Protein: CASSQDSNGGGVDTQYF.

The CDR3: CASSYGLGLGYGYTF. CDR3 sequence (DNA): TGTGCCAGCAGTTACGGCTTGGGGCTTGGCTATGGCTACACCTTC. The chain recombines TRBV6-5 with TRBJ1-2, with D possibly TRBD1 on 5 matching bases. The V end lost 2 bases, the J end lost 4 bases, and 14 bases lay between the germline ends. The V gene's germline CDR1 is MNHEY and CDR2 SVGAGI. The CDR3 is 15 amino acids.

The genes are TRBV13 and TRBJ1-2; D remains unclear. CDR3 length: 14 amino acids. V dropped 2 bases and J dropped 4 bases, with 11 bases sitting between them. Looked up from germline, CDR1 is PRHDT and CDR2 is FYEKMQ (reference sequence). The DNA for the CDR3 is TGTGCCAGCAGCTTATCACGGAGGAGCTATGGCTACACCTTC. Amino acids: CASSLSRRSYGYTF.

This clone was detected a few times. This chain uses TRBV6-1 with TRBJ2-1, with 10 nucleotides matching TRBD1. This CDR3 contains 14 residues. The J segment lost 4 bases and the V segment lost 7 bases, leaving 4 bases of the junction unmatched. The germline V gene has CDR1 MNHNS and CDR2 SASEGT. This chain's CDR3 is CASNRDRGYNEQFF. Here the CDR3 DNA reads TGTGCCAGCAACCGGGACAGGGGATACAATGAGCAGTTCTTC.

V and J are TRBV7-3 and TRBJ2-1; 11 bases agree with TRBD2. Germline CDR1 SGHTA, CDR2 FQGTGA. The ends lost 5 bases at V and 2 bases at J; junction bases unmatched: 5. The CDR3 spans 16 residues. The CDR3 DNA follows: TGTGCCAGCAGCCATAGCGGGGGGGGTACCTACAATGAGCAGTTCTTC. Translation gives CASSHSGGGTYNEQFF.

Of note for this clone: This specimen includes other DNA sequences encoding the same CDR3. CDR3 nucleotides: TGTGCCAGCAGCGGAACGGGCACAGATACGCAGTATTTT. This sequence encodes CASSGTGTDTQYF. The chain has TRBV9 and TRBJ2-3; no definite D call. Trimming pared 3 bases from V and 1 base from J, leaving 6 bases between. This CDR3 is built from 13 residues. In germline, CDR1 is SGDLS, CDR2 YYNGEE.

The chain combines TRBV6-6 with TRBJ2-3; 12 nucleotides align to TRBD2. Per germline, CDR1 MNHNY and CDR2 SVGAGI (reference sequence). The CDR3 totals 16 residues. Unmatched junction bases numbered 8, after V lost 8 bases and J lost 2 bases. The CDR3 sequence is CASDYLAGGNTDTQYF. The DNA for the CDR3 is TGTGCCAGCGATTATCTAGCGGGGGGGAACACAGATACGCAGTATTTT.

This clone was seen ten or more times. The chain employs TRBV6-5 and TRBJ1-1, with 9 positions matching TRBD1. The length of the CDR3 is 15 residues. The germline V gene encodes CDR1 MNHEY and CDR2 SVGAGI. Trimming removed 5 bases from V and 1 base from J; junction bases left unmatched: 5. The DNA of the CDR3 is TGTGCCAGCAGTGCGTGGACAGGGGAGAACACTGAAGCTTTCTTT. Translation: CASSAWTGENTEAFF.

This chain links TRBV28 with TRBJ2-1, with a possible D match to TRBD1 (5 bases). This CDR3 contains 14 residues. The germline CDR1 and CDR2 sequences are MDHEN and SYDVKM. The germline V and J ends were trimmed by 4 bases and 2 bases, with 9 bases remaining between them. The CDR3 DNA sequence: TGTGCCAGCAGTTCTGGACAAGCCTACAATGAGCAGTTCTTC. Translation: CASSSGQAYNEQFF.

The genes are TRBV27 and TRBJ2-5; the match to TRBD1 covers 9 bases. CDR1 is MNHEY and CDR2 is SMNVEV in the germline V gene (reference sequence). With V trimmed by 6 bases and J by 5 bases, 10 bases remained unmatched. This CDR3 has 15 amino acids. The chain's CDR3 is CASRRTGVIPETQYF. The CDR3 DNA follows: TGTGCCAGCAGACGGACAGGGGTCATCCCGGAGACCCAGTACTTC.

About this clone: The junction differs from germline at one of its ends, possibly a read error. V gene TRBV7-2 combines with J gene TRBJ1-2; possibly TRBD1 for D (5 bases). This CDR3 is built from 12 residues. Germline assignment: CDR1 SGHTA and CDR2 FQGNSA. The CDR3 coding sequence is TGTTCCAGCAGCCCCAGTACAGGTGGCTACACCTTC. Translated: CSSSPSTGGYTF.

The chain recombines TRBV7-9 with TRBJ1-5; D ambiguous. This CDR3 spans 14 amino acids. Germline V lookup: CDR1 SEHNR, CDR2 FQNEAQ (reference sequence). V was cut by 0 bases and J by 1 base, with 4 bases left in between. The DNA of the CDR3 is TGTGCCAGCAGCTTAGCGGGCAGCAATCAGCCCCAGCATTTT. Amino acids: CASSLAGSNQPQHF.